The T cell receptor beta chain under discussion was sequenced for a study of blood T cell repertoires in COVID-19. Donors in Cohort 3 who had recovered were those with two negative PCRs, healthcare professional clearance, or resolution of their symptoms. Germline V gene sequence: CDR1 SEHNR, CDR2 FQNEAQ (reference sequence). The CDR3 has 15 residues. After removal of 5 bases from V and 5 bases from J, the junction contained 10 bases not matched to a gene. Only in-frame clones appear in the TCRdb table, and some are missing; sequencing was by immunoSEQ multiplex PCR. Among some 270,000 clones listed, roughly nine tenths were seen once.

The sample comprised PBMCs or T cells enriched from blood (not recorded which). The gene calls are TRBV7-9 and TRBJ1-1; 8 nucleotides match TRBD1. This TCR was recovered from a woman in her thirties or forties who had recovered from COVID-19. CDR3 DNA: TGTGCCAGCAGCCCCAAGGACAGGGTGAGAACTGAAGCTTTCTTT. It is translated as CASSPKDRVRTEAFF.